This T cell receptor beta chain was sequenced for a study of blood T cell repertoires in COVID-19. Across the whole study: The origin of the acute and convalescent COVID-19 samples was the United States, Italy and Spain. Sample material is recorded as cDNA or gDNA derived from T cells, B-cell-depleted T cells, or PBMCs.

Original data processing: Reference gene primer amplification gave estimated nucleated cell counts. Assay used: immunoSEQ multiplex PCR; TCRdb lists only in-frame clones, some missing. That table furnishes V, J and clone size, whereas the DNA furnished D and trimming. The data contain some 700,000 clones, about nine tenths of them singletons. Germline CDR1 KGHDR, CDR2 SFDVKD. Between the trimmed V and J ends, which lost 3 bases and 10 bases, there was a span of 14 bases. This CDR3 has 14 residues. The sequence was obtained from a woman under 30 with acute or convalescent COVID-19. V gene TRBV24-1 combines with J gene TRBJ2-2, with a possible D match to TRBD1 (6 bases). The sample was peripheral blood. CDR3 loop: CATSDPGVEAELFF. The CDR3 DNA reads as TGTGCCACCAGTGATCCAGGGGTTGAGGCGGAGCTGTTTTTT.